One sample yielded the 25 T cell receptor beta chains listed below, sequenced in a study of blood T cell repertoires in COVID-19. Some clones are missing from TCRdb's copy, which holds only in-frame ones; the method was immunoSEQ multiplex PCR. There are over 35,000 clones in the sample; 70% to 85% occur only once, and around 24% lies in the top ten. The sequenced material came from peripheral blood. These receptors were collected from a human donor with acute or convalescent COVID-19. The donor label of this sample is uncertain.

The rearrangement joins TRBV19 to TRBJ2-1; 7 bases are a match to TRBD1. V dropped 4 bases and J dropped 6; count of bases not matched to a gene: 6. The CDR3 loop spans 14 amino acids. CDR1 and CDR2 from the germline V gene are LNHDA and SQIVND (reference sequence). This CDR3 reads CASSSQDRSNEQFF. The CDR3 bases are TGTGCCAGTAGTAGCCAGGACAGGTCCAATGAGCAGTTCTTC.

The chain is built from TRBV6-5 and TRBJ1-2; TRBD1 agrees at 7 bases. V gave up 6 bases and J gave up 3 bases; unmatched junction bases: 7. CDR1 and CDR2 (germline): MNHEY, SVGAGI. The CDR3 runs 14 residues. The CDR3, as DNA: TGTGCCAGCAGCCGTGGACAGGTAGACTATGGCTACACCTTC. It yields the protein CASSRGQVDYGYTF.

The chain combines TRBV7-2 with TRBJ2-5; TRBD2 matches at 9 bases. The CDR3 length is 17 residues. The germline V gene encodes CDR1 SGHTA and CDR2 FQGNSA. J was trimmed by 5 bases and V by 5 bases; bases with no gene match: 15. CDR3 coding DNA: TGTGCCAGCAGCCTCGTGGGGGGTAGCGGGGGAACGGAGACCCAGTACTTC. This encodes CASSLVGGSGGTETQYF.

The chain joins TRBV18 to TRBJ2-2; D possibly corresponds to TRBD2 (6 bases). V was trimmed by 3 bases and J by 5 bases, leaving 16 bases between them. The CDR3 is 16 amino acids. Per germline, CDR1 KGHSH and CDR2 LQKENI. CDR3 region: CASSPIGGVRTGELFF. As DNA, the CDR3 is TGTGCCAGCTCACCCATCGGCGGGGTTCGAACCGGGGAGCTGTTTTTT.

The CDR3 sequence: CASSPGTGGLGGELFF. The CDR3 DNA reads TGTGCCAGCAGCCCCGGGACAGGGGGCTTGGGTGGGGAGCTGTTTTTT. This chain uses TRBV11-3 with TRBJ2-2; 12 bases line up with TRBD1. CDR3 size: 16 residues. With 5 bases clipped from V and 8 bases from J, the junction kept 9 bases outside the gene matches. Germline CDR1 SGHNT, CDR2 YENEEA. Filled out from reference TRBV11-3 and TRBJ2-2, the complete variable domain reads EAGVVQSPRYKIIEKKQPVAFWCNPISGHNTLYWYLQNLGQGPELLIRYENEEAVDDSQLPKDRFSAERLKGVDSTLKIQPAELGDSAVYLCASSPGTGGLGGELFFGEGSRLTVL.

The V gene is TRBV27, the J gene TRBJ2-4; possible D gene TRBD2, 7 bases. V dropped 5 bases and J dropped 1 base, with 18 bases sitting between them. Germline CDR1 MNHEY, CDR2 SMNVEV (reference sequence). CDR3 length equals 17 residues. CDR3 amino acids: CASSPRGGGVAKNIQYF. The CDR3 DNA follows: TGTGCCAGCAGTCCCCGGGGAGGGGGAGTGGCCAAAAACATTCAGTACTTC.

V is TRBV7-9 and J is TRBJ1-2; D may be TRBD1 (5 bases). Germline V gene sequence: CDR1 SEHNR, CDR2 FQNEAQ (reference sequence). This CDR3 has 12 residues. The germline V and J ends were trimmed by 5 bases and 6 bases, with 10 bases remaining between them. The CDR3 DNA reads as TGTGCCAGCAGCCGTGGGGGGAATGGCTACACCTTC. As protein: CASSRGGNGYTF.

V usage is TRBV5-4 and J usage is TRBJ2-1, with 11 positions matching TRBD2. Losses at the gene ends were 4 bases for V and 1 base for J; bases not matched to a gene: 7. Germline V CDR1 and CDR2: SGHNT, YYREEE (reference sequence). CDR3 length: 17 residues. In DNA form, the CDR3 reads TGTGCCAGCAGCGGGGGGACTAGCGGACGATCCTACAATGAGCAGTTCTTC. This gives the protein CASSGGTSGRSYNEQFF.

This chain links TRBV7-2 with TRBJ1-1, with 8 nucleotides matching TRBD1. The CDR3 runs 15 residues. Per the germline V gene, CDR1 is SGHTA and CDR2 is FQGNSA. V lost 6 bases and J lost 1; bases outside the gene matches: 7. CDR3 nucleotide sequence: TGTGCCAGCAGTTTATTCCAGGGGGCGAACACTGAAGCTTTCTTT. Translating it yields CASSLFQGANTEAFF.

This clone occurred once. The chain recombines TRBV30 with TRBJ1-1; 8 bases fit TRBD1. V lost 3 bases to trimming and J lost 5 bases; unmatched junction nucleotides: 5. This CDR3 region has 13 residues. CDR1 and CDR2 from the germline V gene are GTSNPN and SVGIG (reference sequence). In DNA, the CDR3 is TGTGCCTGGAGCGGACAGGGAAGGACTGAAGCTTTCTTT. Its protein product is CAWSGQGRTEAFF. Drawing the rest from reference TRBV30 and TRBJ1-1, the complete variable domain is SQTIHQWPATLVQPVGSPLSLECTVEGTSNPNLYWYRQAAGRGLQLLFYSVGIGQISSEVPQNLSASRPQDRQFILSSKKLLLSDSGFYLCAWSGQGRTEAFFGQGTRLTVV.

The genes are TRBV28 and TRBJ2-2; D gene unclear. Germline V gives CDR1 MDHEN, CDR2 SYDVKM. The ends were cut back, 6 bases at V and 1 base at J, with 9 bases in the middle. The CDR3 spans 14 residues. Here the CDR3 reads CASRGPMNTGELFF. The CDR3 DNA sequence: TGTGCCAGCAGGGGCCCAATGAACACCGGGGAGCTGTTTTTT.

The CDR3, as DNA: TGTGCCAGCAGTTACTCGCGGGGGCAGCCCCAGCATTTT. This sequence encodes CASSYSRGQPQHF. The J gene is TRBJ1-5, the V gene TRBV6-5; tentatively, D is TRBD1 (5 bases). V was shortened by 0 bases and J by 7 bases, with 7 bases between the two germline ends. Germline assignment: CDR1 MNHEY and CDR2 SVGAGI. This CDR3 is built from 13 residues.

This rearrangement joins TRBV5-5 to TRBJ2-3, with TRBD1 matching 7 bases. There are 17 residues in the CDR3. CDR1 SGHKS and CDR2 YYEKEE come from the germline V gene (reference sequence). Trimming took 0 bases from V and 4 from J; bases not matched to a gene: 11. For the CDR3, the DNA is TGTGCCAGCAGCTTGGGGGCGACAGGGCCATCTTCAGATACGCAGTATTTT. It specifies CASSLGATGPSSDTQYF.

The chain has TRBV11-2 and TRBJ1-1; TRBD1 might be the D (6 bases). V lost 5 bases to trimming and J lost 1 base, with 14 bases between them. Germline V lookup: CDR1 SGHAT, CDR2 FQNNGV. The length of the CDR3 is 15 residues. DNA of the CDR3: TGTGCCAGCAGCCCTCCCGGGACATCGAACACTGAAGCTTTCTTT. It is translated as CASSPPGTSNTEAFF.

This chain links TRBV10-1 with TRBJ2-1; 12 nucleotides line up with TRBD2. The V segment lost 5 bases and the J segment 9 bases; nucleotides outside the gene matches: 8. CDR3 length: 15 residues. Germline lookup yields CDR1 WNHNN and CDR2 SYGVQD (reference sequence). CDR3 bases: TGCGCCAGCAGTACCACTAGCGGGAGGAGAGGTGAGCAGTTCTTC. Its translation is CASSTTSGRRGEQFF.

The chain is built from TRBV30 and TRBJ2-7; possibly TRBD1 for D (6 bases). This CDR3 region has 12 residues. Trimming pared 1 base from V and 6 bases from J, leaving 10 bases between. Germline V gene sequence: CDR1 GTSNPN, CDR2 SVGIG (reference sequence). The CDR3 reads CAWSEVGAEQYF. The CDR3 DNA sequence: TGTGCCTGGAGTGAAGTGGGGGCCGAGCAGTACTTC.

This rearrangement joins TRBV19 to TRBJ2-7, with 11 bases lining up with TRBD2. There are 15 residues in the CDR3. The ends lost 8 bases at V and 3 bases at J; junction bases unmatched: 9. CDR1 is LNHDA and CDR2 is SQIVND in the germline V gene (reference sequence). CDR3 in amino acids: CASSKRSGRDYEQYF. DNA of the CDR3: TGTGCCAGTTCGAAACGTAGCGGGAGGGACTACGAGCAGTACTTC.

The genes are TRBV6-5 and TRBJ2-1; maybe TRBD2 (6 bases). The CDR3 loop spans 15 amino acids. In germline, CDR1 is MNHEY, CDR2 SVGAGI. Trimming shortened V by 2 bases and J by 0 bases, and 8 bases separated the two germline ends. This CDR3 reads CASSYGGTSYNEQFF. CDR3 DNA: TGTGCCAGCAGTTACGGGGGGACCTCCTACAATGAGCAGTTCTTC.

The V and J genes are TRBV19 and TRBJ1-2; 8 positions agree with TRBD1. This CDR3 region has 15 residues. The germline gives CDR1 LNHDA, CDR2 SQIVND (reference sequence). The J segment lost 4 bases and the V segment lost 9 bases, leaving 13 bases of the junction unmatched. The CDR3 bases are TGTGCCAGCACGACAGGGGATTCGTCGTCCTATGGCTACACCTTC. Its protein is CASTTGDSSSYGYTF.

The chain joins TRBV5-1 to TRBJ2-5; 7 bases map to TRBD2. The V gene's germline CDR1 is SGHRS and CDR2 YFSETQ. This CDR3 has 17 amino acids. V lost 4 bases to trimming and J lost 2 bases; unmatched junction nucleotides: 14. The chain's CDR3 is CASSRSARAGIQETQYF. CDR3 sequence (DNA): TGCGCCAGCAGCCGCTCCGCTAGAGCGGGGATACAAGAGACCCAGTACTTC.

The chain joins TRBV5-1 to TRBJ1-5; 9 bases align to TRBD1. There are 16 residues in the CDR3. Germline trimming cut 5 bases from V and 4 bases from J; bases unmatched to any gene: 10. The germline gives CDR1 SGHRS, CDR2 YFSETQ. CDR3 loop: CASSLDSTGGNQPQHF. CDR3 DNA: TGCGCCAGCAGTTTAGACTCGACAGGGGGGAATCAGCCCCAGCATTTT.

The sample holds a few counts of this clone. The chain combines TRBV15 with TRBJ1-1; D uncertain. The CDR3 contains 13 residues. The V and J ends lost 1 base and 3 bases respectively, with 6 bases between them. Germline CDR1 and CDR2: LNHNV and YYDKDF (reference sequence). CDR3 region: CATSRVRDTEAFF. The CDR3 coding sequence is TGTGCCACCAGCAGAGTGAGGGACACTGAAGCTTTCTTT. The full variable domain, completed using reference TRBV15 and TRBJ1-1, is DAMVIQNPRYQVTQFGKPVTLSCSQTLNHNVMYWYQQKSSQAPKLLFHYYDKDFNNEADTPDNFQSRRPNTSFCFLDIRSPGLGDTAMYLCATSRVRDTEAFFGQGTRLTVV.

By share, this clone ranks as medium-sized. This chain uses TRBV4-1 with TRBJ2-1; D is ambiguous. The V end was cut by 0 bases, the J end by 1 base, with 4 bases between. The CDR3 extends over 14 amino acids. The germline V gene encodes CDR1 MGHRA and CDR2 YSYEKL. DNA for the CDR3: TGCGCCAGCAGCCAAGACACATCCTACAATGAGCAGTTCTTC. This translates into CASSQDTSYNEQFF.

The rearrangement joins TRBV6-5 to TRBJ2-4; tentative D call: TRBD1 (5 bases). The CDR3 has 14 amino acids. Trimming took 5 bases from V and 0 from J, leaving 8 bases between them. Looked up from germline, CDR1 is MNHEY and CDR2 is SVGAGI. The CDR3 spells CASSTQGAKNIQYF. In DNA form, the CDR3 reads TGTGCCAGCAGTACTCAGGGAGCCAAAAACATTCAGTACTTC.

This clone was recorded a few times. This rearrangement joins TRBV5-6 to TRBJ1-2, with D possibly being TRBD1 (6 bases). V was pared by 5 bases and J by 3 bases, with 11 bases between. Per the germline V gene, CDR1 is SGHDT and CDR2 is YYEEEE. This CDR3 is built from 13 residues. CDR3 loop: CASRLDRYYGYTF. The CDR3 DNA reads TGTGCCAGCAGGTTAGACAGGTACTATGGCTACACCTTC.